This entry is about one TCR beta chain. Its antigen is not identified. The record originates from a study of human T cells and chemical hapten exposure. About the study: Recorded diagnoses among the mostly female patients were alopecia areata, totalis or universalis.

One entry per CDR3 protein results from TCRdb running MiXCR on the RACE reads. Of tens of thousands of distinct CDR3 sequences listed, approximately 32% are singletons. This CDR3 is 18 amino acids long. CDR1 is MNHEY, CDR2 SMNVEV, per germline (reference sequence). Losses at the gene ends were 5 bases for V and 0 bases for J; bases not matched to a gene: 10. Specified time point: patch test 1, 2 weeks after DPC sensitization. Treatment reported: therapeutic diphenylcyclopropenone sensitization with weekly scalp DPC. The study, taken as a whole, reports: TCRs at a frequency above 1 in 1000 stayed unchanged with DPC sensitization. The formation of large CDR3 similarity clusters by expanded TCRs significantly exceeded that of controls. The immune response of these alopecia patients might not match healthy individuals'.

The chain uses TRBV27 and TRBJ2-6; 7 positions agree with TRBD1. The starting material was whole blood, obtained in connection with sensitization to the hapten diphenylcyclopropenone (DPC). The receptor comes from a man in his forties or fifties with alopecia areata. Some clones in this sample may be carry-over from other donors' samples. The CDR3 coding sequence is TGTGCCAGCAGTCTAGTGACAGGGCCCCCCTCTGGGGCCAACGTCCTGACTTTC. Protein: CASSLVTGPPSGANVLTF. The full variable domain, in which reference TRBV27 and TRBJ2-6 provide the parts outside the CDR3, is EAQVTQNPRYLITVTGKKLTVTCSQNMNHEYMSWYRQDPGLGLRQIYYSMNVEVTDKGDVPEGYKVSRKEKRNFPLILESPSPNQTSLYFCASSLVTGPPSGANVLTFGAGSRLTVL.